Given below is one TCR beta chain in context. Its antigen is still unknown. These data come from a study of T cell responses to AZD1222 COVID-19 vaccine. Whole-study context: Some second doses came at about 4 weeks and others at about 12 weeks; these were pooled.

The protocol was immunoSEQ multiplex PCR, while the TCRdb copy is restricted to in-frame clones and leaves out a portion. This sample carries 200,000 or so clones, around 92% of them seen once, and the ten largest clones take over 7.5%. Study-level points and caveats: The number of AZD1222 recipients seropositive at baseline was only five to seven. The reported proportion of spike-specific TCRs targeting unmutated variant regions was nearly half. Donors in the cohort were predominantly white British and more often female, and clonal diversity was possibly underestimated.

The CDR3 is 17 amino acids. Between the trimmed V and J ends, which lost 3 bases and 2 bases, there was a span of 20 bases. Germline V gene lookup returns CDR1 ENHRY and CDR2 SYGVKD. The chain employs TRBV10-3 and TRBJ2-7; D perhaps matches TRBD2 (6 bases). The sample consisted of peripheral blood, taken on day 0 of AZD1222 vaccination. The clonotype was recovered from an adult in good health. The chain's CDR3 is CAISEGSGGLTTYEQYF. Written as DNA, the CDR3 is TGTGCCATCAGTGAAGGGTCCGGGGGTTTGACCACCTACGAGCAGTACTTC.